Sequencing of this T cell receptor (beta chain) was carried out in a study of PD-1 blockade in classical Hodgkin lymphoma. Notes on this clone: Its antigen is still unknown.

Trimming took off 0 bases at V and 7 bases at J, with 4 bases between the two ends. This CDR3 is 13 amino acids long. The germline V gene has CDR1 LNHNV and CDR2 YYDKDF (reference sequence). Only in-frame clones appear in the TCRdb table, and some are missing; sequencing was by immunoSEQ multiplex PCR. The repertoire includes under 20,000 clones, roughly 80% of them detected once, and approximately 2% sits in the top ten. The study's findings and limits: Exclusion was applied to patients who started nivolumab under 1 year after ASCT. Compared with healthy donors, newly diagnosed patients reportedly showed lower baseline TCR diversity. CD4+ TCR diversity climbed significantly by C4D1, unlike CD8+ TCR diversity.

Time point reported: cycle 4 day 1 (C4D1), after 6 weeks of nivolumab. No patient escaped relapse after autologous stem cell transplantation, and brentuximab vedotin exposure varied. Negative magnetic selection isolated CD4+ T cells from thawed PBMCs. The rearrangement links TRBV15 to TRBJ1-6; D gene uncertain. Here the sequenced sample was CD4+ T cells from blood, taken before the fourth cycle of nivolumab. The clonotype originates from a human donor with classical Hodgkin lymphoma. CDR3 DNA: TGTGCCACCAGCAGAGATAGGAATTCACCCCTCCACTTT. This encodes CATSRDRNSPLHF.